These 32 T cell receptor beta chains originate from one sample sequenced in a study of T cell changes during pregnancy in multiple sclerosis. The table came from immunoSEQ multiplex PCR; TCRdb's copy has only in-frame clones and leaves some out. The table has roughly 100,000 clones, 92% seen once; the top ten hold roughly 0.93%. Sequences were derived from peripheral blood, sampled after pregnancy. These receptors were obtained from a female donor with multiple sclerosis, enrolled in a pregnancy study.

The CDR3 loop is CASSQEGYRGYEQYF. In DNA, the CDR3 is TGCGCCAGCAGCCAAGAGGGTTACAGGGGATACGAGCAGTACTTC. The V call is TRBV4-3, the J call TRBJ2-7; 7 bases agree with TRBD1. Germline V gene data show CDR1 as LGHNA and CDR2 as YSLEER. CDR3 size: 15 residues. Trimming cost V 0 bases and J 4 bases; bases outside gene matches: 6.

This chain connects TRBV10-3 to TRBJ2-2; a weak D match, TRBD2 (5 bases). V was pared by 4 bases and J by 0 bases, with 21 bases between. There are 19 residues in the CDR3. CDR1 and CDR2 (germline): ENHRY, SYGVKD. The CDR3 DNA is TGTGCCATCAGTGGCTTCGGGCGTTCGGGGAGAGCGAACACCGGGGAGCTGTTTTTT. Its protein is CAISGFGRSGRANTGELFF.

The chain couples TRBV6-5 to TRBJ2-1; D gene ambiguous. The CDR3 totals 16 residues. Trimming stripped 2 bases from V and 0 bases from J, with 11 bases between. Germline V lookup: CDR1 MNHEY, CDR2 SVGAGI. The CDR3 reads CASSYQPGSSYNEQFF. The CDR3 nucleotides read TGTGCCAGCAGTTACCAGCCAGGAAGCTCCTACAATGAGCAGTTCTTC.

The J gene is TRBJ1-4, the V gene TRBV10-3, with 8 nucleotides matching TRBD1. Germline assignment: CDR1 ENHRY and CDR2 SYGVKD. CDR3 length: 16 amino acids. V gave up 0 bases and J gave up 7 bases; unmatched junction bases: 7. The CDR3 nucleotides are TGTGCCATCAGTGAGTCCACCCCTACAGGGGGTGAAAAACTGTTTTTT. Its protein is CAISESTPTGGEKLFF.

Comments on this clone: Other DNA sequences in this sample translate to the same CDR3. The chain combines TRBV18 with TRBJ1-1; tentative D call: TRBD1 (5 bases). The CDR3 length is 13 residues. V was clipped by 3 bases and J by 1 base, with 6 bases between them. Germline V gene sequence: CDR1 KGHSH, CDR2 LQKENI. CDR3 amino acids: CASSPQGNTEAFF. The CDR3 region has the DNA TGTGCCAGCTCACCCCAGGGGAACACTGAAGCTTTCTTT.

The CDR3 sequence is CASSTSGTTSYEQYF. Here the CDR3 DNA reads TGTGCCAGTAGTACCTCCGGGACAACCTCCTACGAGCAGTACTTC. This chain connects TRBV19 to TRBJ2-7; a possible D gene is TRBD1 (6 bases). Germline V gene lookup returns CDR1 LNHDA and CDR2 SQIVND (reference sequence). V was cut by 4 bases and J by 0 bases, with 13 bases left in between. The CDR3 has 15 amino acids.

The rearrangement uses TRBV27 and TRBJ2-5; D is undetermined. Germline V gene sequence: CDR1 MNHEY, CDR2 SMNVEV (reference sequence). CDR3 size: 14 residues. Trimming removed 0 bases from V and 7 bases from J, with 12 bases in between. CDR3 sequence: CASSLSLLPGTQYF. Here the CDR3 DNA reads TGTGCCAGCAGTTTATCGCTCCTCCCGGGGACCCAGTACTTC.

This sequence joins TRBV4-3 and TRBJ2-1, with D possibly being TRBD2 (6 bases). Trimming shortened V by 3 bases and J by 8 bases, and 11 bases separated the two germline ends. Germline CDR1 and CDR2: LGHNA and YSLEER. The CDR3 runs to 13 residues. The CDR3 DNA reads as TGCGCCAGCAGCCAGCCCGGGGAGGATGAGCAGTTCTTC. Translated: CASSQPGEDEQFF.

The chain carries TRBV9 and TRBJ2-5, with 8 bases fitting TRBD2. CDR1 SGDLS and CDR2 YYNGEE come from the germline V gene. V shed 3 bases and J 5 bases; nucleotides not matched to a gene: 9. The CDR3 is 15 residues long. CDR3 residues: CASSDPGGEGETQYF. The DNA for the CDR3 is TGTGCCAGCAGCGACCCGGGGGGGGAGGGCGAGACCCAGTACTTC.

The chain is built from TRBV16 and TRBJ2-7; 9 bases fit TRBD2. The CDR3 loop spans 20 amino acids. Germline lookup yields CDR1 KGHSY and CDR2 FQNENV. The junction had 16 bases not matched to a gene; V was cut back by 0 bases and J by 1 base. CDR3 protein: CASSQSRSSGNSGLSYEQYF. Written as DNA, the CDR3 is TGTGCCAGCAGCCAATCCCGGTCTAGCGGGAACAGTGGCCTGTCCTACGAGCAGTACTTC.

The count of this clone is one. This chain connects TRBV6-1 to TRBJ1-3, with unresolved D. Trimming shortened V by 6 bases and J by 0 bases, and 9 bases separated the two germline ends. CDR3 length: 14 residues. Germline assignment: CDR1 MNHNS and CDR2 SASEGT. In DNA form, the CDR3 reads TGTGCCAGCAGCGTCGACATCTCTGGAAACACCATATATTTT. Translating gives CASSVDISGNTIYF.

This rearrangement joins TRBV15 to TRBJ1-5; D is unresolved. Deletions cut 5 bases from V and 1 base from J, with 9 bases between. The germline gives CDR1 LNHNV, CDR2 YYDKDF (reference sequence). The CDR3 is made up of 14 amino acids. The CDR3 DNA follows: TGTGCCACCAGCCGTGGGCCCAGCAATCAGCCCCAGCATTTT. Amino acids: CATSRGPSNQPQHF.

The V call is TRBV7-3, the J call TRBJ2-3; 9 bases match TRBD1. The length of the CDR3 is 16 residues. With V trimmed by 4 bases and J by 3 bases, 8 bases remained unmatched. Germline CDR1 and CDR2: SGHTA and FQGTGA. Here the CDR3 DNA reads TGTGCCAGCAGCTCTCAGACAGGGGGGGAGACAGATACGCAGTATTTT. This gives the protein CASSSQTGGETDTQYF.

The CDR3 spells CAWSARDRGGYTF. CDR3 in DNA: TGTGCCTGGAGTGCCCGGGACAGGGGAGGCTACACCTTC. V usage is TRBV30 and J usage is TRBJ1-2; TRBD1 agrees at 10 bases. With 1 base clipped from V and 8 bases from J, the junction kept 4 bases outside the gene matches. Germline CDR1 and CDR2: GTSNPN and SVGIG (reference sequence). The CDR3 loop spans 13 amino acids.

This clone appeared a few times. The V gene is TRBV27, the J gene TRBJ1-5; 8 bases agree with TRBD1. J lost 3 bases, V lost 6 bases, and 7 bases had no gene match. The germline CDR1 and CDR2 sequences are MNHEY and SMNVEV (reference sequence). This CDR3 is built from 15 residues. The CDR3, as DNA: TGTGCCAGCAGCCTTGGACAGGGTTTCAATCAGCCCCAGCATTTT. Translated, it gives CASSLGQGFNQPQHF.

The V and J genes are TRBV9 and TRBJ2-3; a possible D gene is TRBD2 (5 bases). Germline loops: CDR1 SGDLS, CDR2 YYNGEE. The V gene lost 2 bases and the J gene lost 1 base, with 8 bases spanning the gap. The CDR3 has 14 amino acids. CDR3 protein: CASSVDSGTDTQYF. As DNA, the CDR3 is TGTGCCAGCAGCGTTGATAGCGGCACAGATACGCAGTATTTT.

Only one count was recorded for this clone. This chain joins TRBV11-3 and TRBJ2-2; 7 bases match TRBD1. V lost 5 bases, J lost 4 bases, and 4 bases stayed unmatched. From germline, CDR1 is SGHNT and CDR2 YENEEA. The CDR3 is 14 amino acids. The chain's CDR3 is CASSPGTVTGELFF. The CDR3, as DNA: TGTGCCAGCAGCCCAGGGACAGTCACCGGGGAGCTGTTTTTT.

The chain recombines TRBV4-2 with TRBJ2-1, with D perhaps matching TRBD1 (5 bases). The CDR3 loop spans 13 amino acids. Germline lookup yields CDR1 LGHNA and CDR2 YNFKEQ. Trimming removed 2 bases from V and 8 bases from J, with 10 bases in between. The CDR3 sequence: CASSQTEGDEQFF. The DNA of the CDR3 is TGTGCCAGCAGCCAAACGGAAGGGGATGAGCAGTTCTTC.

The gene calls are TRBV23-1 and TRBJ1-4; 10 bases are shared with TRBD1. TRBV23-1 is assigned to the ORF class and has an uncertain function. V was pared by 0 bases and J by 0 bases, with 10 bases of the junction left unmatched. The CDR3 length is 20 residues. The CDR3 coding sequence is TGCGCCAGCAGTCAATCCCGGACAGGGGGACAAAAGACAACTAATGAAAAACTGTTTTTT. Amino acid sequence: CASSQSRTGGQKTTNEKLFF.

This clone showed up just once. The rearrangement joins TRBV19 to TRBJ1-1; no firm D call. V was trimmed by 7 bases and J by 5 bases, leaving 17 bases between them. The germline V gene has CDR1 LNHDA and CDR2 SQIVND (reference sequence). This CDR3 region has 14 residues. The CDR3, as DNA: TGTGCCAGTAACGATGGGCAGCTTGTAACTGAAGCTTTCTTT. It translates to CASNDGQLVTEAFF.

The chain uses TRBV2 and TRBJ1-5, with D uncertain. CDR1 is SNHLY and CDR2 is FYNNEI in the germline V gene. The CDR3 length is 14 residues. The V and J ends lost 6 bases and 3 bases respectively, with 12 bases between them. The CDR3 here is CASSLSRDNQPQHF. CDR3 nucleotide sequence: TGTGCCAGCAGCCTCTCGAGGGACAATCAGCCCCAGCATTTT.

CDR3 sequence: CATSRGTSGRAPHEQYF. The CDR3 nucleotides are TGTGCCACCAGCAGAGGGACTAGCGGGAGGGCCCCCCACGAGCAGTACTTC. The V and J genes are TRBV15 and TRBJ2-7; 15 nucleotides align to TRBD2. From germline, CDR1 is LNHNV and CDR2 YYDKDF (reference sequence). The CDR3 is 17 residues long. V dropped 1 base and J dropped 5; count of bases not matched to a gene: 6.

This clone was picked up one time. V and J are TRBV27 and TRBJ2-2; TRBD2 aligns across 8 bases. This CDR3 comprises 15 residues. With 5 bases clipped from V and 7 bases from J, the junction kept 9 bases outside the gene matches. Germline V lookup: CDR1 MNHEY, CDR2 SMNVEV (reference sequence). The CDR3 DNA sequence: TGTGCCAGCAGTGTAGCGGGGTATTTGGGCGGGGAGCTGTTTTTT. This codes for CASSVAGYLGGELFF.

The V call is TRBV19, the J call TRBJ1-5; D might be TRBD1 (5 bases). CDR1 and CDR2 from the germline V gene are LNHDA and SQIVND (reference sequence). Trimming shortened V by 2 bases and J by 7 bases, and 9 bases separated the two germline ends. This CDR3 contains 13 residues. The CDR3, as DNA: TGTGCCAGTAGTATACAGGGCGGACAGCCCCAGCATTTT. Protein sequence: CASSIQGGQPQHF.

The CDR3 loop reads CASSPADLSYEQYF. In DNA, the CDR3 is TGTGCCAGCTCACCCGCAGATTTATCCTACGAGCAGTACTTC. V and J are TRBV18 and TRBJ2-7; D is undetermined. The CDR3 extends over 14 amino acids. CDR1 and CDR2 (germline): KGHSH, LQKENI. V was cut by 3 bases and J by 1 base, with 10 bases left in between.

This chain links TRBV4-1 with TRBJ1-1, with 8 bases identical to TRBD1. Germline V gene data show CDR1 as MGHRA and CDR2 as YSYEKL. Trimming cost V 4 bases and J 5 bases; bases outside gene matches: 9. The CDR3 spans 15 residues. The CDR3 bases are TGCGCCAGCAGCCCCCCGTACAGGGGGAGAACTGAAGCTTTCTTT. Translation gives CASSPPYRGRTEAFF.

This chain uses TRBV4-3 with TRBJ1-3; TRBD1 agrees at 7 bases. The junction had 6 bases not matched to a gene; V was cut back by 1 base and J by 6 bases. CDR1 LGHNA and CDR2 YSLEER come from the germline V gene. CDR3 length: 15 residues. The CDR3, as DNA: TGCGCCAGCAGCCAAGGAGGGGGCAGGGTAAACACCATATATTTT. Translation gives CASSQGGGRVNTIYF.

The rearrangement joins TRBV7-9 to TRBJ2-2; D perhaps matches TRBD2 (6 bases). The CDR3 has 16 residues. Germline assignment: CDR1 SEHNR and CDR2 FQNEAQ (reference sequence). Trimming stripped 2 bases from V and 4 bases from J, with 14 bases between. CDR3 nucleotide sequence: TGTGCCAGCAGCTTATCTAGACTAGGAGTCACCGGGGAGCTGTTTTTT. It specifies CASSLSRLGVTGELFF.

The CDR3 is CASSPGGGVEKLFF. CDR3 nucleotide sequence: TGTGCCAGCTCACCAGGGGGGGGCGTGGAAAAACTGTTTTTT. This rearrangement joins TRBV18 to TRBJ1-4; D possibly corresponds to TRBD1 (6 bases). The CDR3 spans 14 residues. Trimming cost V 2 bases and J 8 bases, with 12 bases left between them. Per germline, CDR1 KGHSH and CDR2 LQKENI.

This chain links TRBV7-2 with TRBJ1-2; 10 bases line up with TRBD1. CDR3 size: 16 residues. Germline values: CDR1 SGHTA, CDR2 FQGNSA. Trimming cost V 4 bases and J 8 bases; bases outside gene matches: 13. CDR3 sequence: CASSWNRDRGSGGYTF. The CDR3 bases are TGTGCCAGCAGCTGGAACCGGGACAGGGGATCGGGGGGCTACACCTTC. Full variable domain (outside the CDR3, taken from reference TRBV7-2 and TRBJ1-2): GAGVSQSPSNKVTEKGKDVELRCDPISGHTALYWYRQSLGQGLEFLIYFQGNSAPDKSGLPSDRFSAERTGGSVSTLTIQRTQQEDSAVYLCASSWNRDRGSGGYTFGSGTRLTVV.

V usage is TRBV19 and J usage is TRBJ1-3; D not resolved. Trimming left V 3 bases short and J 2 bases short, with 5 bases between. The germline CDR1 and CDR2 sequences are LNHDA and SQIVND (reference sequence). The CDR3 extends over 13 amino acids. The CDR3 protein is CASSISAGNTIYF. CDR3 sequence (DNA): TGTGCCAGTAGTATTAGCGCTGGAAACACCATATATTTT. Looking up the rest from reference TRBV19 and TRBJ1-3 gives the full variable domain: DGGITQSPKYLFRKEGQNVTLSCEQNLNHDAMYWYRQDPGQGLRLIYYSQIVNDFQKGDIAEGYSVSREKKESFPLTVTSAQKNPTAFYLCASSISAGNTIYFGEGSWLTVV.

The CDR3 DNA follows: TGTGCCAGCAGGTTGACAGGTGGAGGCAATGAGCAGTTCTTC. This encodes CASRLTGGGNEQFF. The rearrangement links TRBV11-2 to TRBJ2-1; D perhaps matches TRBD1 (6 bases). The CDR3 sequence is 14 residues long. In germline, CDR1 is SGHAT, CDR2 FQNNGV. V was pared by 6 bases and J by 6 bases, with 15 bases between.